One and the same sample provided the 14 T cell receptor beta chains below, sequenced in a study of response to subunit inactivated influenza vaccine. TCRdb re-called the RT-PCR reads through MiXCR, storing one row per CDR3 protein. The repertoire holds 150,000 to 200,000 distinct CDR3 sequences, with 9.5% to 15% as singletons. The same sample was also studied in work on T cells expressing NK-cell markers. That source adds: What made the TCR beta cDNA was 5'RACE template switching with UMIs.

The sequencing used CD8+ T cells sorted from PBMCs, collected about 12 days after vaccination. The receptor source for this set is a man between 50 and 59 years old who received an inactivated influenza vaccine.

The chain links TRBV19 to TRBJ2-3; a possible D gene is TRBD1 (6 bases). Germline V lookup: CDR1 LNHDA, CDR2 SQIVND (reference sequence). This CDR3 is 14 amino acids long. The ends were cut back, 5 bases at V and 2 bases at J, with 11 bases in the middle. DNA for the CDR3: TGTGCCAGTAGTCCCCGACAGGACACAGATACGCAGTATTTT. This codes for CASSPRQDTDTQYF.

The chain uses TRBV15 and TRBJ2-5; 8 bases agree with TRBD1. Per the germline V gene, CDR1 is LNHNV and CDR2 is YYDKDF (reference sequence). After removal of 1 base from V and 4 bases from J, the junction contained 5 bases not matched to a gene. The CDR3 has 15 amino acids. This chain's CDR3 is CATSRVFTGGETQYF. The CDR3 coding sequence is TGTGCCACCAGCAGAGTTTTCACAGGGGGAGAGACCCAGTACTTC.

This clonotype was seen repeatedly, ten times or more. The chain is built from TRBV7-9 and TRBJ1-1; D is ambiguous. The CDR3 covers 16 residues. Germline values: CDR1 SEHNR, CDR2 FQNEAQ (reference sequence). Trimming removed 4 bases from V and 4 bases from J, with 19 bases in between. CDR3 coding DNA: TGTGCCAGCAGCTCCGGTCCACAGACTAGGAGCACTGAAGCTTTCTTT. The encoded protein is CASSSGPQTRSTEAFF.

For this clonotype: This likely comes from a read error, as the CDR3 has no conserved phenylalanine or tryptophan at its end. This chain uses TRBV5-1 with TRBJ2-1; 9 bases fit TRBD2. CDR3 length equals 17 residues. Germline V gives CDR1 SGHRS, CDR2 YFSETQ. Trimming removed 4 bases from V and 8 bases from J; junction bases left unmatched: 16. The CDR3 DNA reads TGCGCCAGCAGCCCTATTGGCCCGGGACTAGCAGGGGATGAGCAGTTCCTC. Translated, it gives CASSPIGPGLAGDEQFL.

V is TRBV4-1 and J is TRBJ2-7, with D perhaps matching TRBD2 (6 bases). V was cut by 4 bases and J by 1 base, with 14 bases left in between. The CDR3 contains 15 residues. CDR1 is MGHRA, CDR2 YSYEKL, per germline. The DNA for the CDR3 is TGCGCCAGCAGCCCGGAGGGTGACGATTCCTACGAGCAGTACTTC. Its translation is CASSPEGDDSYEQYF.

The gene calls are TRBV7-6 and TRBJ2-5, with 7 bases aligning to TRBD2. V lost 8 bases and J lost 7; bases outside the gene matches: 10. Per germline, CDR1 SGHVS and CDR2 FNYEAQ. CDR3 length equals 13 residues. The CDR3 sequence: CASAYTTGGTQYF. CDR3 nucleotide sequence: TGTGCCAGCGCGTATACGACGGGGGGGACCCAGTACTTC.

The J gene is TRBJ1-1, the V gene TRBV7-8, with D possibly matching TRBD1 (6 bases). V was shortened by 5 bases and J by 4 bases, with 14 bases between the two germline ends. The CDR3 has 14 amino acids. Germline CDR1 and CDR2: SGHVS and FQNEAQ. The chain's CDR3 is CASSPFDRTTEAFF. The CDR3 DNA is TGTGCCAGCAGCCCCTTCGACAGGACCACTGAAGCTTTCTTT.

V usage is TRBV12-3 or TRBV12-4 and J usage is TRBJ1-5; D is possibly TRBD1 (5 bases). V lost 5 bases and J 4 bases, leaving 9 bases between the germline ends. The CDR3 length is 13 residues. The CDR3 nucleotides read TGTGCCAGCAGTCAAGACAGAAATCAGCCCCAGCATTTT. Its translation is CASSQDRNQPQHF.

The genes are TRBV11-3 and TRBJ2-1; 7 nucleotides line up with TRBD2. J was trimmed by 4 bases and V by 5 bases; bases with no gene match: 8. Germline V lookup: CDR1 SGHNT, CDR2 YENEEA. The CDR3 length is 15 residues. The CDR3 loop is CASSARLALYNEQFF. CDR3 DNA sequence: TGTGCCAGCAGCGCAAGACTAGCCTTATACAATGAGCAGTTCTTC.

The chain joins TRBV15 to TRBJ2-7, with unresolved D. The CDR3 has 12 amino acids. Germline CDR1 is LNHNV and CDR2 is YYDKDF (reference sequence). Trimming left V 5 bases short and J 3 bases short, with 8 bases between. In DNA, the CDR3 is TGTGCCACCAGCGACCAATACTACGAGCAGTACTTC. As protein: CATSDQYYEQYF. The entire variable domain, with the rest obtained from reference TRBV15 and TRBJ2-7, is as follows: DAMVIQNPRYQVTQFGKPVTLSCSQTLNHNVMYWYQQKSSQAPKLLFHYYDKDFNNEADTPDNFQSRRPNTSFCFLDIRSPGLGDTAMYLCATSDQYYEQYFGPGTRLTVT.

The rearrangement uses TRBV27 and TRBJ2-7, with 7 bases lining up with TRBD1. J lost 0 bases, V lost 5 bases, and 4 bases had no gene match. The germline V gene has CDR1 MNHEY and CDR2 SMNVEV (reference sequence). The CDR3 consists of 14 residues. The CDR3 loop is CASSRTGGSYEQYF. The CDR3 nucleotides are TGTGCCAGCAGTCGGACAGGAGGCTCCTACGAGCAGTACTTC.

This clonotype is medium-sized. This sequence joins TRBV10-3 and TRBJ2-1; 12 bases map to TRBD2. Germline lookup yields CDR1 ENHRY and CDR2 SYGVKD. V was clipped by 5 bases and J by 3 bases; unmatched bases: 14. This CDR3 is 19 amino acids long. CDR3 nucleotides: TGTGCCATCAGTTCACCCTCCTCTAGCGGGAGGGCCCGCTACAATGAGCAGTTCTTC. Protein sequence: CAISSPSSSGRARYNEQFF.

This clonotype has ten or more counts. V gene TRBV11-2 combines with J gene TRBJ2-1; D is perhaps TRBD1 or TRBD2 (6 bases each). CDR1 and CDR2 from the germline V gene are SGHAT and FQNNGV. Trimming cost V 1 base and J 8 bases, with 12 bases left between them. This CDR3 has 14 residues. CDR3 sequence: CASSLVGGLDEQFF. For the CDR3, the DNA is TGTGCCAGCAGCTTAGTGGGGGGCCTCGATGAGCAGTTCTTC.

The genes are TRBV6-2 or TRBV6-3 and TRBJ2-1, with 15 bases fitting TRBD2. Germline V lookup: CDR1 MNHEY, CDR2 SVGEGT. This CDR3 comprises 20 residues. With 5 bases clipped from V and 0 bases from J, the junction kept 11 bases outside the gene matches. The CDR3 DNA is TGTGCCAGCAGTCCCCTTTCGGGGACTAGCGGGAGGACCTCCTACAATGAGCAGTTCTTC. The encoded protein is CASSPLSGTSGRTSYNEQFF.